The following is a T cell receptor (beta chain) sequence with its context. The clone's antigen remains unknown. The sample holds no much larger clone one base away, and base qualities are not on file. From the cysteine through the phenylalanine, the CDR3 covers 13 amino acids. Just CDR3 DNA is preserved here, 39 bases in frame from base 1. Based on the germline V gene, the CDR1 and CDR2 sequences are SGHRS and YFSETQ. The library relied on PCR. TCRdb shows the sequencer as Illumina HiSeq 2500. To reduce PCR and sequencing biases, unique molecular identifiers were incorporated into the TCR beta cDNA libraries. Per 1 to 10 million input T cells, 500,000 or so cDNA molecules were obtained, such that each molecule approximated one T cell. The patient libraries were prepared and sequenced using the same protocol as the earlier healthy control dataset. Within a given batch, samples were prepared together, multiplexed and sequenced on the same HiSeq lane. In the authors' own workflow: MIGEC was used to process the raw barcoded reads, and molecular identifier groups with only a single read were discarded before consensus assembly and CDR3 extraction. VDJtools was used for post-analysis of the clonotype tables, and diversity was normalized by down-sampling every dataset to the size of the smallest sample. To correct batch-related cross-sample contamination, repertoire overlap clustering matched CDR3 amino acid sequences but not nucleotide sequences. The raw public data were reprocessed by TCRdb itself: fastp quality trimming at Q25, MiXCR clonotype calling, in-frame beta chains only. Identical CDR3 proteins give one entry, which carries the most common genes and DNA. These V and J calls originate from TCRdb's pipeline instead of the authors' own analysis. This sample has about 680,000 distinct CDR3 sequences in its table, and approximately 60% of those were observed once. Approximately 10% of the sample comes from the top ten.

To demonstrate the VDJtools post-analysis software, TCR beta repertoires were profiled from the peripheral blood of over ten young patients with multiple sclerosis. The multiple sclerosis patients were children and adolescents ranging in age from roughly 6 to 15 years. This specimen belongs to a study of post-analysis software for immune sequencing data (dated by TCRdb to about 2015). For the wider study: Relapsing-remitting, secondary progressive and progressive-relapsing multiple sclerosis were recorded as disease courses, and subtype annotation was lacking for some patients. The patient repertoires were set against around eleven previously published healthy control repertoires from donors whose ages ranged from roughly 6 to 26 years. A subset of samples was prepared in parallel using single-end sample barcoding, then pooled and co-amplified after Illumina adapter ligation. Here is what the overall study found, with its caveats: The control group was slightly older than the multiple sclerosis patient group. Strong co-clustering of samples prepared in the same batch was shown by direct clustering with F measure, prompting a batch-effect correction. Patients showed significantly higher frequencies than controls for a handful of TRBV segments, among them TRBV5-6, TRBV5-1 and TRBV20-1. Multiple sclerosis patients had significantly lower normalized Chao1 diversity than controls, a result that suggests substantial peripheral T-cell clonal expansion.

The sequenced material came from blood. The source is a girl aged 2 to 9 with multiple sclerosis. The sequence is built from TRBV5-1 and TRBJ2-7; the D gene is perhaps TRBD1, from 5 matching bases. The J call may be in error: the DNA end matches TRBJ2-5 better. In nucleotides, the sequence is TGCGCCAGCAGCTCCTCCAGGGCCGAGACCCAGTACTTC. Translated, this gives CASSSSRAETQYF.